The entry below describes one TCR beta chain. Its antigen is undetermined. A much larger clone lies a single base off, so this may be a read error. The sample originates from a study of molecular identifiers for immune sequencing clone quantification. Findings and limits, study-wide: In a background of 850,000 to 1,000,000 naive cells, spiked Jurkat TCR RNA from one cell was reportedly detectable. Clones exceeding 20 RNA copies carried over 99% of effector molecules but under 1% of naive-cell molecules.

Preparation of the bulk TCR libraries relied on previously described methods and listed TCR primers. MiXCR, applied by TCRdb to the PCR reads, yields one record per CDR3 protein. The table records hundreds of thousands of distinct CDR3 sequences, over 25% of them present only once. The origin of this receptor is a human donor in good health. Some libraries in this study had Jurkat cell RNA spiked in. The source material was naive CD8+ T cells from blood, with Jurkat cell RNA spiked in. The subset denotes: FACS-sorted CD8+CD4-CCR7+CD45RA+ naive T cells.

The chain's CDR3 is CASSPTPDSTDTRYF. For the CDR3, the DNA is TGCGCCAGCAGTCCAACTCCGGACAGCACAGATACGCGGTATTTT. The chain joins TRBV4-1 to TRBJ2-3, with TRBD1 as a possible D gene (6 bases). Germline lookup yields CDR1 MGHRA and CDR2 YSYEKL. The CDR3 spans 15 residues.